The rows below give T cell receptor beta chains drawn from one sample of a study of T cell changes during pregnancy in multiple sclerosis. Measured with immunoSEQ multiplex PCR; TCRdb has only the in-frame clones, and not every one. Of roughly 51,000 clones listed, approximately 94% are singletons. Sequenced here: CD8+ T cells from peripheral blood mononuclear cells, sampled before pregnancy. The receptors here all came from a female donor with multiple sclerosis, enrolled in a pregnancy study. Both conserved end residues are part of each CDR3. The D gene is left open where the match is weak.

TRBD1 | TRBJ2-2 | TRBV14 | CASTPQGTNTGELFF | TGTGCCAGCACCCCACAGGGGACGAACACCGGGGAGCTGTTTTTT
TRBD2 | TRBJ2-7 | TRBV6-6 | CASSERGSSYEQYF | TGTGCCAGCAGCGAGCGGGGAAGCTCCTACGAGCAGTACTTC
NA | TRBJ2-3 | TRBV5-1 | CASSLVLARMFTDTQYF | TGCGCCAGCAGCTTGGTGCTAGCGCGTATGTTCACAGATACGCAGTATTTT
NA | TRBJ1-4 | TRBV25-1 | CASSEFITADEKLFF | TGTGCCAGCAGTGAATTCATCACAGCCGATGAAAAACTGTTTTTT
NA | TRBJ1-1 | TRBV15 | CATRQIMNTEAFF | TGTGCCACCAGGCAGATCATGAACACTGAAGCTTTCTTT
NA | TRBJ2-7 | TRBV11-2 | CASSRGMLDEQYF | TGTGCCAGCAGCCGAGGGATGTTGGACGAGCAGTACTTC
NA | TRBJ2-3 | TRBV27 | CASSFGLASPDTQYF | TGTGCCAGCAGTTTTGGGCTAGCATCCCCAGATACGCAGTATTTT
TRBD1 | TRBJ1-5 | TRBV6-1 | CASSEDRAGGWQPQHF | TGTGCCAGCAGTGAAGATCGGGCAGGGGGCTGGCAGCCCCAGCATTTT
NA | TRBJ2-7 | TRBV5-1 | CASSVASSYEQYF | TGCGCCAGCAGCGTAGCGAGCTCCTACGAGCAGTACTTC
NA | TRBJ2-5 | TRBV5-6 | CASNQGRGETQYF | TGTGCCAGCAACCAGGGGAGGGGAGAGACCCAGTACTTC
TRBD1 | TRBJ1-4 | TRBV5-8 | CASSTAHRGPFF | TGTGCCAGCAGCACGGCTCACAGGGGGCCGTTTTTT
NA | TRBJ1-2 | TRBV4-1 | CASSASPGEGYGYTF | TGCGCCAGCAGTGCGAGCCCGGGGGAGGGCTATGGCTACACCTTC
NA | TRBJ1-2 | TRBV19 | CASSTGYGYTF | TGTGCCAGTAGTACAGGGTATGGCTACACCTTC
NA | TRBJ2-6 | TRBV27 | CASSLDRTPPRSGANVLTF | TGTGCCAGCAGTTTAGACAGGACTCCACCTCGCTCTGGGGCCAACGTCCTGACTTTC
TRBD2 | TRBJ2-1 | TRBV4-3 | CASSQDGDYYNEQFF | TGCGCCAGCAGCCAAGATGGGGACTACTACAATGAGCAGTTCTTC
NA | TRBJ2-7 | TRBV9 | CASSVGQGPGYEQYF | TGTGCCAGCAGCGTAGGGCAGGGGCCGGGATACGAGCAGTACTTC
TRBD2 | TRBJ2-7 | TRBV11-3 | CASSFSGGNYEQYF | TGTGCCAGCAGCTTTTCGGGAGGGAACTACGAGCAGTACTTC
TRBD1 | TRBJ2-1 | TRBV27 | CASSLEHRGRNEQFF | TGTGCCAGCAGTTTAGAGCACAGGGGCCGGAATGAGCAGTTCTTC
TRBD1 | TRBJ2-7 | TRBV7-9 | CASSSAGTGGYEQYF | TGTGCCAGCAGCTCCGCCGGGACAGGGGGGTACGAGCAGTACTTC
TRBD1 | TRBJ2-7 | TRBV27 | CASRRGQIYEQYF | TGTGCCAGCAGAAGGGGACAGATCTACGAGCAGTACTTC
TRBD2 | TRBJ2-7 | TRBV4-3 | CASSQESLADLYEQYF | TGCGCCAGCAGCCAAGAAAGCCTAGCGGACCTGTACGAGCAGTACTTC
NA | TRBJ2-1 | TRBV9 | CASSETGSSYNEQFF | TGTGCCAGCAGCGAGACGGGTAGCTCCTACAATGAGCAGTTCTTC
TRBD2 | TRBJ2-7 | TRBV5-5 | CASSASGSYEQYF | TGTGCCAGCAGCGCTAGCGGGAGCTACGAGCAGTACTTC
TRBD1 | TRBJ2-7 | TRBV23-1 | CASQLDRVYHEQYF | TGCGCCAGCCAATTGGACAGGGTGTACCACGAGCAGTACTTC
TRBD2 | TRBJ2-5 | TRBV19 | CASSIIAGVQETQYF | TGTGCCAGTAGTATTATAGCGGGAGTGCAAGAGACCCAGTACTTC
TRBD1 | TRBJ2-1 | TRBV19 | CASSIQGAGNEQFF | TGTGCCAGTAGTATACAGGGGGCGGGCAATGAGCAGTTCTTC
TRBD1 | TRBJ2-3 | TRBV25-1 | CASSVIGTGPSTDTQYF | TGTGCCAGCAGTGTTATTGGGACAGGTCCTAGCACAGATACGCAGTATTTT
NA | TRBJ2-5 | TRBV27 | CASSFAGKEVTQYF | TGTGCCAGCAGTTTTGCAGGGAAAGAGGTGACCCAGTACTTC